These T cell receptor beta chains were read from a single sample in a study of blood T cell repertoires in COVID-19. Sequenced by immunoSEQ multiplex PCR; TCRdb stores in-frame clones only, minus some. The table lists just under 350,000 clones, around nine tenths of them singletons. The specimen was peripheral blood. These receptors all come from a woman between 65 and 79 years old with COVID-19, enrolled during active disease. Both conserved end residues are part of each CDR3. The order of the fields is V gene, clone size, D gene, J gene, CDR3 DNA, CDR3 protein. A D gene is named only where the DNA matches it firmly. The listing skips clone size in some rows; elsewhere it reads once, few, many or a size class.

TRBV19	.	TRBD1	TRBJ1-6	TGTGCCAGTAGTATCACAGGGGATTGGAGTTCACCCCTCCACTTT	CASSITGDWSSPLHF
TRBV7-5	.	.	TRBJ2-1	TGTGCCAGAAGCCCCTCAGCGGGTTATACCAACAATGAGCAGTTCTTC	CARSPSAGYTNNEQFF
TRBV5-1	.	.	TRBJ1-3	TGCGCCAGCAGGGGTACGGAGGCTGGAAACACCATATATTTT	CASRGTEAGNTIYF
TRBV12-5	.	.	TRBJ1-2	TGTGCTAGTGGTTTTAGCGGGTATGGCTACACCTTC	CASGFSGYGYTF
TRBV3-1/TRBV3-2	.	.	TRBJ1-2	TGTGCCAGCAGCCATCAGAAGGGGGGCTACACCTTC	CASSHQKGGYTF
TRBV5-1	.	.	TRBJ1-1	TGCGCCAGCAGCACATTACAGGGCGGAAGCACTGAAGCTTTCTTT	CASSTLQGGSTEAFF
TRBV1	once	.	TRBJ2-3	TGCACCAGCAGCCAAGAGCGGGGCGGGGGGAACACAGATACGCAGTATTTT	CTSSQERGGGNTDTQYF
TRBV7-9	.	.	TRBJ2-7	TGTGCCAGCAGCTCCGGGGCCTACGAGCAGTACTTC	CASSSGAYEQYF
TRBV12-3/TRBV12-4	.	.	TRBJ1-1	TGTGCCAGCTGTCGTTCAGGTAACACTGAAGCTTTCTTT	CASCRSGNTEAFF
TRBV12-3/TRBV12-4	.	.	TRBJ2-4	TGTGCCAGCAGTCCTCGTTCGGTATACATTCAGTACTTC	CASSPRSVYIQYF
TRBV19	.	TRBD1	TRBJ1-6	TGTGCCAGTAGTATCCCAGGGGCAGGGGGCCTCTCACCCCTCCACTTT	CASSIPGAGGLSPLHF
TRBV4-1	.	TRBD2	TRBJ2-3	TGCGCCAGCAGCGGGACTAGCGGGGGGCCGCCCGGCACAGATACGCAGTATTTT	CASSGTSGGPPGTDTQYF
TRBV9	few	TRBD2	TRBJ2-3	TGTGCCAGCAGCGTAGTTGGGGGAGGGTTTCGCACAGATACGCAGTATTTT	CASSVVGGGFRTDTQYF
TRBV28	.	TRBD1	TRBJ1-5	TGTGCCAGCAGCCATAACAGGGGGCTGAGCAATCAGCCCCAGCATTTT	CASSHNRGLSNQPQHF
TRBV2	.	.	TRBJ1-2	TGTGCCATCGCCGAGACAGGTTCGTCGGATGGCTACACCTTC	CAIAETGSSDGYTF
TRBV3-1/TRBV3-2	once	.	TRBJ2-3	TGTGCCAGCAGCCAAATGCGGGACAGAAACACAGATACGCAGTATTTT	CASSQMRDRNTDTQYF
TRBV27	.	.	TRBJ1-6	TGTGCCAGCAGTTTATCGAGGCAGGGGAGCTCCTATAATTCACCCCTCCACTTT	CASSLSRQGSSYNSPLHF
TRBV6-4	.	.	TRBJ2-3	TGTGCCAGCAGGCCAGGGGGCACAGATACGCAGTATTTT	CASRPGGTDTQYF
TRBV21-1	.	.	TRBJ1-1	TGTGCCAGCAGCAAAGCGCTTTCGGGACAGGGATTGAATACTGAAGCTTTCTTT	CASSKALSGQGLNTEAFF
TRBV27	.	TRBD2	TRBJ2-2	TGTGCCAGCAGTTTATCGGGGCTAGCGGGGAACACCGGGGAGCTGTTTTTT	CASSLSGLAGNTGELFF
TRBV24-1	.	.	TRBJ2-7	TGTGCCACCAGTGATGATGGCCCAGTCTACGAGCAGTACTTC	CATSDDGPVYEQYF
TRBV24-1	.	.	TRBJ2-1	TGTGCCACCAGTGACCCGGGACGGGTCGAGGGGGTTGAGCAGTTCTTC	CATSDPGRVEGVEQFF
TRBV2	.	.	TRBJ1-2	TGTGCCAGCAGTGAAGGGCAGGGGCTTATCTATGGCTACACCTTC	CASSEGQGLIYGYTF
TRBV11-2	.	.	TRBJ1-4	TGTGCCAGCAGCTGGGGACTCCGTAATGAAAAACTGTTTTTT	CASSWGLRNEKLFF
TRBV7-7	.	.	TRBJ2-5	TGTGCCAGCAGCCCATCCTACCCGGGGGAAAGGGGAGAGACCCAGTACTTC	CASSPSYPGERGETQYF
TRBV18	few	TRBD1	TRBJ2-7	TGTGCCAGCTTAGGGACAGGGAGCTACGAGCAGTACTTC	CASLGTGSYEQYF
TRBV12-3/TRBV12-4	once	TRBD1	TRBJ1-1	TGTGCCAGCAGAAGACAGGGTGGTGAAGCTTTCTTT	CASRRQGGEAFF
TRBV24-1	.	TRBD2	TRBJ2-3	TGTGCCACCAGTCAAACCGGGACTAGCGCAGATACGCAGTATTTT	CATSQTGTSADTQYF
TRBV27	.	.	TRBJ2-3	TGTGCCAGCAACCAGAAGACGGGTGCTAGCACAGATACGCAGTATTTT	CASNQKTGASTDTQYF
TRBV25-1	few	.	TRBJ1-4	TGTGCCAGCAGTGATGCGGCGGGGGCAAAACTGTTTTTT	CASSDAAGAKLFF
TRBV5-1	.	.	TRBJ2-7	TGCGCCAGCAGCCCGTGGGGGGCCTACGAGCAGTACTTC	CASSPWGAYEQYF
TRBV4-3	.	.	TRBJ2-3	TGCGCCAGCAGCCTTTTAAACAGGGAGAAAGATACGCAGTATTTT	CASSLLNREKDTQYF
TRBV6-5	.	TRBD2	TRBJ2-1	TGTGCCAGCACCCGAGTAGCGGGGGGGCCACGGGAGCAGTTCTTC	CASTRVAGGPREQFF
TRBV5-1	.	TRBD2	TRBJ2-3	TGCGCCAGCAGCTTACCTGGACTAGCGGAAGGGACAGATACGCAGTATTTT	CASSLPGLAEGTDTQYF
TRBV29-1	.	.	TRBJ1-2	TGCAGCGTTGAATCTAGGGGTCTTGGCTACACCTTC	CSVESRGLGYTF
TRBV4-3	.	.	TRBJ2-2	TGCGCCAGCAGCCCCGACGGGGGGCCGGTCGGGCTGTTTTTT	CASSPDGGPVGLFF
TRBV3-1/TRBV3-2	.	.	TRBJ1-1	TGTGCCAGCAGCCAAGAAACACGCGGGAACACTGAAGCTTTCTTT	CASSQETRGNTEAFF
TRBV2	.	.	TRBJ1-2	TGTGCCAGCAGTGAAGCTATGGGGGCGGAAGGCTACACCTTC	CASSEAMGAEGYTF
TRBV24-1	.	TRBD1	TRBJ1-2	TGTGCCCCCCGACCGGACAGGGGACGCCATGGCTACACCTTC	CAPRPDRGRHGYTF
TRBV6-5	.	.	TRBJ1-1	TGTGCCAGCAGTCATAACATGAACACTGAAGCTTTCTTT	CASSHNMNTEAFF
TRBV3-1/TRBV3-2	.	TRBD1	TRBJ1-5	TGTGCCAGCAGCCAAGATTCAGGGACAGGGGACGATTGGGAGGAGCAGCCCCAGCATTTT	CASSQDSGTGDDWEEQPQHF
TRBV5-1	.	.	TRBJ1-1	TGCGCCAGCAGCCAGACAGGGAACACTGAAGCTTTCTTT	CASSQTGNTEAFF
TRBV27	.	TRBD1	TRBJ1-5	TGTGCCAGCGGATGGACAGGGGAAGATCAGCCCCAGCATTTT	CASGWTGEDQPQHF
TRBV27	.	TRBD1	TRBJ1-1	TGTGCCAGCAGTCCCGGACAGGCCCGGGGGGCTTTCTTT	CASSPGQARGAFF
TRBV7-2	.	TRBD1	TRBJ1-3	TGTGCCAGCAGCAGCTGGACAGGGAGTGGAAACACCATATATTTT	CASSSWTGSGNTIYF
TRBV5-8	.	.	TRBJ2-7	TGTGCCAGCAGCTTCGAGGGTACCTACGAGCAGTACTTC	CASSFEGTYEQYF
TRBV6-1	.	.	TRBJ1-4	TGTGCCAGCAGTGAAGTGCGGGGAGGGAGTGAAAAACTGTTTTTT	CASSEVRGGSEKLFF
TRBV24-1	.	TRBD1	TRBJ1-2	TGTGCCACCTCTTCGGGACAGGGGTATGATGGCTACACCTTC	CATSSGQGYDGYTF
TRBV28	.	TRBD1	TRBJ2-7	TGTGCCAGCAGAGGACAGGGTGGCTACGAGCAGTACTTC	CASRGQGGYEQYF
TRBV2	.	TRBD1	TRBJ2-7	TGTGCCAGCAGTAATAGGGACAGGGACGAGCAGTACTTC	CASSNRDRDEQYF
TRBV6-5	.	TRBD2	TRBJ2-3	TGTGCCAGCAGTTACCGCCAGACTAGCGGGGGGTCTACGCAGTATTTT	CASSYRQTSGGSTQYF
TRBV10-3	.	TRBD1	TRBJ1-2	TGTGCCATCAGTTTACACCGGGACAGGGATGACTATGGCTACACCTTC	CAISLHRDRDDYGYTF
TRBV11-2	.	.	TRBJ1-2	TGTGCCAGCAGCTTAGCCCTAACAGCTAACTATGGCTACACCTTC	CASSLALTANYGYTF
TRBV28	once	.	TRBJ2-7	TGTGCCAGCAGTTTGAGAGCCTACGAGCAGTACTTC	CASSLRAYEQYF